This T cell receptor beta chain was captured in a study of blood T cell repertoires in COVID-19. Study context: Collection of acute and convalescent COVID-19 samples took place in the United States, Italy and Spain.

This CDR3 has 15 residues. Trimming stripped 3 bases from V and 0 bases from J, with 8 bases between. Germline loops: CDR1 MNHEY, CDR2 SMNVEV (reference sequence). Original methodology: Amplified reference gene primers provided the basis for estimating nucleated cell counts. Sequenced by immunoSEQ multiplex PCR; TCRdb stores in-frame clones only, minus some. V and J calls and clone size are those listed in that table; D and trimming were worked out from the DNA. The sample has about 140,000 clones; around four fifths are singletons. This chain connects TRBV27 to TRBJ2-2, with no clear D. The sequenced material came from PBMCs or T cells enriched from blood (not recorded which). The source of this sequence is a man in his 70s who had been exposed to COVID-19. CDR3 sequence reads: CASSLAGSNTGELFF. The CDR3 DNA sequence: TGTGCCAGCAGTTTGGCCGGGTCGAACACCGGGGAGCTGTTTTTT.